This T cell receptor (beta chain) appears in the sequencing data of a study of cytomegalovirus exposure and HLA in healthy donors. Across the study: Inside one of the first data releases sat about 85 million unique TCRs taken from HLA-typed donors. Study-wide points: About 87% or about 30% of the time was how often most TCR beta V segments were productive, according to an earlier analysis.

PCR used 60 Vbeta primers and 13 Jbeta primers. Original data processing: Counted up in a later analysis, unique TCR beta chains came to 60 million to 95 million, with about 10 million shared. TCRdb's copy holds only in-frame clones and misses some; the assay was immunoSEQ multiplex PCR. D and trimming come from the DNA, and the V and J calls and clone size come from that table. The sample has roughly 100,000 clones. Germline CDR1 reads SGHAT; CDR2 reads FQNNGV. V was trimmed by 5 bases and J by 5 bases, leaving 9 bases between them. This CDR3 spans 13 amino acids. In the case of this clone: Its target is unknown.

Sequencing input: PBMCs. The genes are TRBV11-2 and TRBJ2-2; D is ambiguous. This clonotype was sampled from a man aged 40-55 years in good health and CMV-seronegative. The CDR3 nucleotides are TGTGCCAGCAGCCAGGATCCGACCGGGGAGCTGTTTTTT. Protein: CASSQDPTGELFF.